This TCR beta chain stems from a study of cytomegalovirus exposure and HLA in healthy donors. Trimming took 4 bases from V and 3 from J; bases not matched to a gene: 4. The CDR3 has 14 amino acids. CDR1 and CDR2 from the germline V gene are SGHNT and YYREEE (reference sequence). PCR was performed using 60 Vbeta and 13 Jbeta primers. Here immunoSEQ multiplex PCR was the method, and the copy in TCRdb shows in-frame clones only, minus some. The sample consists of around 150,000 clones, less than 90% of them appearing once. The clonotype originates from a man aged 35 to 55 in good health and CMV-seronegative. The chain has TRBV5-4 and TRBJ2-1, with 7 bases that match TRBD1. Source material: PBMCs. In DNA form, the CDR3 reads TGTGCCAGCAGCCCGGCAGGGGGCTACAATGAGCAGTTCTTC. This encodes CASSPAGGYNEQFF.